This TCR beta chain was sequenced for a study of regulatory T cells in long-lasting Graves disease. General study results and limits: New patients shared some 970 public clonotypes, fewer than the roughly 2,500 shared by persistent patients.

A remark on this clonotype: The antigen is unknown.

CDR1 is MGHRA, CDR2 YSYEKL, per germline. This CDR3 is built from 15 residues. V was cut by 2 bases and J by 4 bases, with 14 bases left in between. According to the study, TCR beta libraries were built with iRepertoire HTBI primers and CDR3-region Arm-PCR. One entry per CDR3 protein, called by TCRdb with MiXCR from the multiplex PCR reads. The sample records roughly 500,000 distinct CDR3 sequences, less than 25% being singletons. Documented time point: persistent/refractory GD, antithyroid drugs over 5 years with positive TRAb. Making the TCR library involved RNA that had been extracted from PBMCs. Sequences were derived from peripheral blood mononuclear cells (PBMCs), sampled when the disease was refractory, from a patient treated with antithyroid drugs. This receptor was identified in a female donor with Graves disease. The gene calls are TRBV4-1 and TRBJ1-2; D gene ambiguous. In DNA form, the CDR3 reads TGCGCCAGCAGCCAACCCCGGGAGGGATCCTATGGCTACACCTTC. Its protein is CASSQPREGSYGYTF.